This is a list of T cell receptor beta chains from one sample in a study of CD8 T cells in ankylosing spondylitis. TCRdb redid the calling of the 5' RACE reads with MiXCR, one entry per CDR3 protein. The sample holds 200,000 to 250,000 distinct CDR3 sequences; over 9.5% are singletons and the top ten take less than 25%. The sample was blood, either unsorted or a sorted T cell fraction (not recorded which). Receptors originate from a male donor with ankylosing spondylitis or in good health (not recorded which). CDR3s include the opening cysteine and the closing phenylalanine or tryptophan. The D gene is left open where the match is weak. Expanded clones get a size class; other rows say once, few or many, or leave the size out.

J gene	clone size	D gene	V gene	CDR3 protein
TRBJ2-7	-	-	TRBV2	CASMIRGGAVSEQYF
TRBJ2-3	many	-	TRBV6-4	CASSDFVGTQYF
TRBJ2-5	few	TRBD2	TRBV9	CASSARGGGERGETQYF
TRBJ1-2	many	-	TRBV24-1	CATSDLRRDGGYTF
TRBJ2-2	-	-	TRBV11-2	CASSLGHGELFF
TRBJ1-3	many	-	TRBV7-8	CASGGNTIYF
TRBJ1-2	many	-	TRBV3-1	CASSQEPGSILRDGYTF
TRBJ2-7	many	TRBD2	TRBV5-5	CASSSAPPSLAGAYEQYF
TRBJ2-7	few	-	TRBV30	CAWSRGTADEQYF
TRBJ2-5	many	-	TRBV12-3/TRBV12-4	CASSTFRTSGQETQYF
TRBJ2-3	-	-	TRBV19	CASGPGAPDTQYF
TRBJ2-7	few	-	TRBV12-3/TRBV12-4	CASSQGATFYEQYF
TRBJ2-2	-	-	TRBV10-3	CAIRPGGNTGELFF
TRBJ1-2	-	TRBD1	TRBV30	CAWSLQGASTF
TRBJ1-6	-	-	TRBV2	CASSLGPVGYNSPLHF
TRBJ1-5	-	-	TRBV5-6	CASSLAPLMAIDQPQHF
TRBJ2-3	many	TRBD1	TRBV5-1	CASRDTTGGTTDTQYF
TRBJ2-2	many	-	TRBV27	CASSARTNTGELFF
TRBJ2-5	-	-	TRBV11-2	CASSRNRATADQTQYF
TRBJ2-7	-	TRBD1	TRBV12-3/TRBV12-4	CASRMAGTAFEQYF
TRBJ2-7	-	-	TRBV27	CASSLSGRTYEQYF
TRBJ2-1	many	TRBD1	TRBV20-1	CSARDGQGALNEQFF
TRBJ2-7	many	-	TRBV5-6	CASSLPGEKSHEQYF
TRBJ1-5	few	TRBD1	TRBV20-1	CSAVVRQGGNQPQHF
TRBJ1-1	many	TRBD1	TRBV18	CASSPGQGRDTEAFF
TRBJ1-1	many	-	TRBV5-1	CASSLVSGMNTEAFF
TRBJ2-5	many	-	TRBV5-1	CASTLTGQGETQYF
TRBJ2-1	many	TRBD1	TRBV28	CASSLNQGAEEQFF
TRBJ1-5	few	-	TRBV3-1	CASSQKVSNQPQHF
TRBJ2-5	-	TRBD1	TRBV6-6	CASSYNRGETQYF
TRBJ1-2	few	-	TRBV7-2	CASSLTGRADSTAF
TRBJ2-1	many	-	TRBV7-8	CASSYTASSSYNEQFF
TRBJ2-1	few	-	TRBV6-1	CASSPNWGRRVEQFF
TRBJ2-5	many	-	TRBV7-9	CASSATGTGGETQYF
TRBJ2-5	few	-	TRBV3-1	CASTQRIVETQYF
TRBJ2-5	few	TRBD2	TRBV10-3	CAISPTSGVRETQYF
TRBJ2-1	-	TRBD2	TRBV29-1	CSVESSFSSGGAGEQFF
TRBJ2-1	few	-	TRBV5-1	CASSLVEQGYNEQFF
TRBJ2-3	-	-	TRBV18	CASSPPGGYQNTDTQYF
TRBJ1-1	few	-	TRBV20-1	CSATQPGAEAFF
TRBJ1-1	many	-	TRBV5-1	CASSFSLGGRGNTEAFF
TRBJ1-5	few	-	TRBV5-1	CASSIDNSRGQPQHF
TRBJ1-2	many	-	TRBV5-1	CASSYDTGYTF
TRBJ1-6	many	-	TRBV25-1	CASSDQWGDGYGSPLHF
TRBJ1-1	many	-	TRBV28	CASKEVNTEAFF
TRBJ2-3	few	-	TRBV14	CASSPRLGADTQYF
TRBJ2-7	many	-	TRBV6-1	CASSEASHDEQYF
TRBJ2-3	many	TRBD2	TRBV28	CASRAGGSGGFSTDTQYF
TRBJ2-6	few	-	TRBV9	CASTQGGFGRANVLTF
TRBJ2-3	-	TRBD2	TRBV9	CASSVASGGADTFIGNTQYF
TRBJ2-4	many	-	TRBV9	CASSRLRYF
TRBJ2-3	many	-	TRBV7-3	CASSLEGSATDTQYF
TRBJ2-5	-	-	TRBV5-1	CASSSWDDRIHETQYF
TRBJ1-5	few	TRBD1	TRBV12-3/TRBV12-4	CASRWTGDSNQPQHF
TRBJ1-5	few	-	TRBV19	CASSMQVNQPQHF
TRBJ2-7	many	TRBD2	TRBV7-6	CASTSGTSGSYEQYF
TRBJ1-1	many	TRBD1	TRBV5-1	CASSPRDRGWTEAFF
TRBJ2-1	few	TRBD2	TRBV11-2	CASSLDLSPGGGKYNEQFF
TRBJ2-6	-	-	TRBV29-1	CSVFGDFSGSGANVLTF